A selection of T cell receptor beta chains follows, all from one sample in a study of T cells in Graves' hyperthyroidism and ophthalmopathy. TCRdb redid the calling of the multiplex PCR reads with MiXCR, one entry per CDR3 protein. The sample consists of nearly 600,000 distinct CDR3 sequences, 14% of them appearing once. Sequenced: blood. These receptors were taken from a woman between 18 and 30 years old with Graves' ophthalmopathy. Each CDR3 is given with its conserved first and last residue. The order of the fields is J gene, V gene, CDR3 protein.

j_gene: TRBJ2-1; v_gene: TRBV10-3; CDR3aa: CAISETNPSYNEQFF
j_gene: TRBJ2-2; v_gene: TRBV27; CDR3aa: CASSSTGGRGGELFF
j_gene: TRBJ1-1; v_gene: TRBV4-2; CDR3aa: CASSRNRAPNTEAFF
j_gene: TRBJ2-5; v_gene: TRBV7-3; CDR3aa: CASSSTGAAETQYF
j_gene: TRBJ2-5; v_gene: TRBV2; CDR3aa: CASRRAQETQYF
j_gene: TRBJ2-3; v_gene: TRBV29-1; CDR3aa: CSVEKDRLTDTQYF
j_gene: TRBJ2-1; v_gene: TRBV5-6; CDR3aa: CASSFQGRGDEQFF
j_gene: TRBJ2-1; v_gene: TRBV6-6; CDR3aa: CASSYSTGWNYNEQFF
j_gene: TRBJ2-2; v_gene: TRBV7-2; CDR3aa: CASRGLAGAGELFF
j_gene: TRBJ2-7; v_gene: TRBV6-1; CDR3aa: CASSPYRDTHYEQYF
j_gene: TRBJ2-7; v_gene: TRBV29-1; CDR3aa: CSVEVSSGSPYEQYF
j_gene: TRBJ2-7; v_gene: TRBV4-1; CDR3aa: CASSLLPGLAGYEQYF
j_gene: TRBJ2-5; v_gene: TRBV7-6; CDR3aa: CASSFQRKERSGFQETQYF
j_gene: TRBJ1-1; v_gene: TRBV10-3; CDR3aa: CAISEATGTVNTEAFF
j_gene: TRBJ2-7; v_gene: TRBV12-3/TRBV12-4; CDR3aa: CASSAGASRRSGQYF
j_gene: TRBJ2-1; v_gene: TRBV7-6; CDR3aa: CASSPEISYNEQFF
j_gene: TRBJ1-4; v_gene: TRBV10-1; CDR3aa: CASSGDREDDEKLFF
j_gene: TRBJ2-7; v_gene: TRBV24-1; CDR3aa: CATSDLPGTKGEQYF
j_gene: TRBJ1-1; v_gene: TRBV7-2; CDR3aa: CASSPRQGRYTDAFF
j_gene: TRBJ2-2; v_gene: TRBV5-8; CDR3aa: CATNLDPRVGGYTGELFF
j_gene: TRBJ2-1; v_gene: TRBV7-9; CDR3aa: CASSPKLTAARGWEQFF
j_gene: TRBJ1-4; v_gene: TRBV28; CDR3aa: CASSPSRAPEKLFF
j_gene: TRBJ1-5; v_gene: TRBV20-1; CDR3aa: CSAESHTRGGRKPQHF
j_gene: TRBJ2-7; v_gene: TRBV19; CDR3aa: CASSPRDRGDEQYF
j_gene: TRBJ1-1; v_gene: TRBV7-7; CDR3aa: CASPQRGTEAFF
j_gene: TRBJ1-1; v_gene: TRBV20-1; CDR3aa: CSARALAPEAFF
j_gene: TRBJ2-4; v_gene: TRBV19; CDR3aa: CASWQGPSAKNIQYF
j_gene: TRBJ2-3; v_gene: TRBV11-2; CDR3aa: CASSLDGLAGDTDTQYF
j_gene: TRBJ2-1; v_gene: TRBV11-2; CDR3aa: CASTRASGLAVSYNEQFF
j_gene: TRBJ1-1; v_gene: TRBV6-1; CDR3aa: CALQGADTEAFF
j_gene: TRBJ2-7; v_gene: TRBV6-1; CDR3aa: CASTPRTSGRDEQYF
j_gene: TRBJ1-5; v_gene: TRBV3-1; CDR3aa: CASSQSPSGGGQPQHF
j_gene: TRBJ2-1; v_gene: TRBV19; CDR3aa: CASSIDHVRGNEQFF
j_gene: TRBJ2-1; v_gene: TRBV7-9; CDR3aa: CASSLGGSGSTDEQFF
j_gene: TRBJ2-5; v_gene: TRBV7-2; CDR3aa: CASSSSQRRTETQYF